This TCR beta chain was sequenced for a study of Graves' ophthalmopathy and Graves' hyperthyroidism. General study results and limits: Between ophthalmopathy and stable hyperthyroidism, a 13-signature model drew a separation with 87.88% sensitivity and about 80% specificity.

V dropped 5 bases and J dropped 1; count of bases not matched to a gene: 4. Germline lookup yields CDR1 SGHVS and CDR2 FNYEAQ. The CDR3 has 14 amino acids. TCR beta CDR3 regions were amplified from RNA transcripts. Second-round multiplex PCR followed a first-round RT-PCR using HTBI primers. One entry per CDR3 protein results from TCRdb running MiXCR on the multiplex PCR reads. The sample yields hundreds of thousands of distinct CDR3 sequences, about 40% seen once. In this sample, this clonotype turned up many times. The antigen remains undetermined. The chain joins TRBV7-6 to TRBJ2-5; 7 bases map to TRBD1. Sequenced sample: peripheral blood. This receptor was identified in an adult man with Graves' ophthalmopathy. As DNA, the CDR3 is TGTGCCAGCAGCGTTGGGACAGCCCAAGAGACCCAGTACTTC. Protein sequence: CASSVGTAQETQYF.